This TCR beta chain comes out of a study of shared clonotypes between healthy human individuals. Those who donated, Caucasian adults without exception, all lived in Nashville, Tennessee. Remarks on this clone: Antigen specificity is unknown.

General study results and limits: Memory subsets generally showed smaller estimated richness than naive subsets did. Only blood underwent sampling, and tissue repertoires likely differ.

Splitting of each subset's genomic DNA was done evenly across several immunoSEQ plates. The data were produced by immunoSEQ multiplex PCR, yet TCRdb's version contains in-frame clones alone and is incomplete. The profile shows over a million clones, approximately 98.5% of them singletons. Germline values: CDR1 SGHNT, CDR2 YYREEE (reference sequence). With 4 bases clipped from V and 4 bases from J, the junction kept 8 bases outside the gene matches. The CDR3 contains 17 residues. The chain employs TRBV5-4 and TRBJ2-5; 15 bases agree with TRBD2. This clonotype originated in a man under 40 in good health. Source material: naive CD4+ T cells sorted from blood. Subset in this sample: CD45RA+ positively selected. The CDR3 is CASSVGLAGGGPETQYF. The CDR3 DNA reads as TGTGCCAGCAGCGTGGGACTAGCGGGAGGAGGTCCAGAGACCCAGTACTTC.